This T cell receptor (beta chain) is drawn from a study of T cell changes during pregnancy in multiple sclerosis. V lost 3 bases to trimming and J lost 8 bases, with 10 bases between them. CDR3 length: 12 amino acids. CDR1 SQVTM and CDR2 ANQGSEA come from the germline V gene. Produced via immunoSEQ multiplex PCR; TCRdb's table is partial and in-frame only. The sample includes more than 10,000 clones, about 90% of them seen just once. The genes are TRBV29-1 and TRBJ2-2; D is undetermined. This material consisted of CD8+ T cells from peripheral blood mononuclear cells, taken in the first trimester of pregnancy. The sequence was collected from a female donor with multiple sclerosis, enrolled in a pregnancy study. The CDR3 reads CSVDTGTGELFF. The CDR3 coding sequence is TGCAGCGTTGACACGGGTACGGGGGAGCTGTTTTTT.